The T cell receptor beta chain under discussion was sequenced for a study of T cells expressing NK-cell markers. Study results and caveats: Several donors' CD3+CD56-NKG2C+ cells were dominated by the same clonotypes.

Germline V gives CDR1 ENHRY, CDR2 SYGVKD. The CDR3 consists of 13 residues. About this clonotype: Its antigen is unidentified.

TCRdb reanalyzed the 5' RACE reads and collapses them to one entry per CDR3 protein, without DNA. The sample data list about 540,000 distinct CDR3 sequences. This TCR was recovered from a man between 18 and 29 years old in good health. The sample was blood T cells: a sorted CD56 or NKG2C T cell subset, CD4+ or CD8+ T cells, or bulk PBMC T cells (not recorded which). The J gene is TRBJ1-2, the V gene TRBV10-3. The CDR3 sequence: CAIGDARNYGYTF.